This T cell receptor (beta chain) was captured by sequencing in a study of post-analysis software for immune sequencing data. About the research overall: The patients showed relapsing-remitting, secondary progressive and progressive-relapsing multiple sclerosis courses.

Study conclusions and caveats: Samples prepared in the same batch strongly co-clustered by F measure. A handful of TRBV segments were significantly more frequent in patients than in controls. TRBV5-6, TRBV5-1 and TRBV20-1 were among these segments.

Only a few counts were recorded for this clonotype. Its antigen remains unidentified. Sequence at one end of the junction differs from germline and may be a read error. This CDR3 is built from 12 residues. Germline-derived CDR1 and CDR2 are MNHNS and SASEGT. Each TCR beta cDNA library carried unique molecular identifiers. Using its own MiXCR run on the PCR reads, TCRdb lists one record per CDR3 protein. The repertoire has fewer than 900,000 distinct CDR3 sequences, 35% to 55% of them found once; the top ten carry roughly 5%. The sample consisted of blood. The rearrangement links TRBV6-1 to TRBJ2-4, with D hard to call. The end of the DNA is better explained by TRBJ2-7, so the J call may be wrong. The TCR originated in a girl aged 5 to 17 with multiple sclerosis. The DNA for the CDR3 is TGTGCCAGCAGAGAAGGCTTCGGCGAGCAGTACTTC. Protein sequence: CASREGFGEQYF.